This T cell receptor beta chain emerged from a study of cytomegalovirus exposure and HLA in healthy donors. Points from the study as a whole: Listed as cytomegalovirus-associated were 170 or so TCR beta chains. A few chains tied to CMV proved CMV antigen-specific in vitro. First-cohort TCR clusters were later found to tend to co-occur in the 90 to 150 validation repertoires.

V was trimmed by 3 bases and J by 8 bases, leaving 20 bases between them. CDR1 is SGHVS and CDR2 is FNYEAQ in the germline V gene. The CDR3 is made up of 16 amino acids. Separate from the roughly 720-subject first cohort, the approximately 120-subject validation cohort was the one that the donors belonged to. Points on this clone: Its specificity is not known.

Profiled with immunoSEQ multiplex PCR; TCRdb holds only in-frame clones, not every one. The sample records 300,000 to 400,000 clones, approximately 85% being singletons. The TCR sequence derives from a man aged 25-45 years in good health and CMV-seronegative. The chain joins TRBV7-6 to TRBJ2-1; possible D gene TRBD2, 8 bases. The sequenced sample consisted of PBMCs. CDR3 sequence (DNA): TGTGCCAGCAGCTTTAGCGGGACAGACTCTTCCGATGAGCAGTTCTTC. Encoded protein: CASSFSGTDSSDEQFF.